The T cell receptor (beta chain) under discussion was sequenced for a study of cytomegalovirus exposure and HLA in healthy donors. The study, taken as a whole, reports: In an earlier analysis, in some 540 donors, most V segments appeared productive either ~87% or ~30% of the time. The authors listed approximately 160 TCR beta chains as cytomegalovirus-associated. Later analysis showed most CMV-associated TCR beta chains appearing HLA-restricted. When analyzed later, the rates of TCR association showed variation by HLA locus, with DRB1 the most and HLA-C the fewest.

Germline lookup yields CDR1 SNHLY and CDR2 FYNNEI. The CDR3 is made up of 15 amino acids. Trimming at V came to 6 bases and at J to 4 bases, leaving 6 bases not matched to a gene. Amplification used 60 Vbeta primers and 13 Jbeta primers. The method was immunoSEQ multiplex PCR; TCRdb's version includes in-frame clones alone and lacks a portion of them. This sample carries about 110,000 clones, approximately 76% of them seen once, and the ten largest clones take 2% to 3%. This clone has only a few counts. Its specificity is unknown. The sequenced sample consisted of PBMCs. The source of this sequence is a young man in good health and CMV-seronegative. The V and J genes are TRBV2 and TRBJ2-2, with 9 positions matching TRBD1. The chain's CDR3 is CASRNDRGGTGELFF. The CDR3 nucleotides read TGTGCCAGCAGAAACGACAGGGGGGGCACCGGGGAGCTGTTTTTT.